This TCR beta chain was obtained from a study of CD8 T cells in Susac syndrome. The study's findings and limits: The relatively small number of individuals in the TCR sequencing and HLA analysis was acknowledged by the study.

When the RNA was reverse transcribed, random hexamers were used with an input of roughly 0.45 to 1 ug. immunoSEQ multiplex PCR amplified TCR beta CDR3 across 54 Vbeta, 13 Jbeta. Using its own MiXCR run on the immunoSEQ multiplex PCR reads, TCRdb lists one record per CDR3 protein. The sample consists of approximately 120,000 distinct CDR3 sequences, around 94% of them appearing once. As to this clonotype: Its antigen is unidentified.

Controls matched for sex and age were healthy donors. TEMRA cells were enriched by FACS, and CD4+ and CD8+ T cells were negatively isolated. This TCR derives from a human donor in good health. What was sequenced was CD4+ T cells from PBMCs.

Here the CDR3 reads CSASGQNQPQHF. CDR3 sequence (DNA): TGCAGTGCCAGTGGACAGAATCAGCCCCAGCATTTT. This chain links TRBV20-1 with TRBJ1-5; D may be TRBD1 (6 bases). Per germline, CDR1 DFQATT and CDR2 SNEGSKA (reference sequence). Trimming cost V 6 bases and J 4 bases, with 10 bases left between them. CDR3 length: 12 residues.